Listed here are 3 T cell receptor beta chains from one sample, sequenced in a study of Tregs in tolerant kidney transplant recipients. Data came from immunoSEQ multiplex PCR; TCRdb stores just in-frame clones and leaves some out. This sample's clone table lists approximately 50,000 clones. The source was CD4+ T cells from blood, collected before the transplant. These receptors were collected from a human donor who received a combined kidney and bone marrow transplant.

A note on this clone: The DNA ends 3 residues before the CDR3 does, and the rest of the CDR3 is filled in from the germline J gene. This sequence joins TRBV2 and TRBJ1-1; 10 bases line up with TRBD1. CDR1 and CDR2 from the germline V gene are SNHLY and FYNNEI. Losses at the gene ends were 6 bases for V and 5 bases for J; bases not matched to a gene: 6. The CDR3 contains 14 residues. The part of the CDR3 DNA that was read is TGTGCCAGCAGGCCACCGGGACAGGGGACTGAA. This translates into CASRPPGQGTE. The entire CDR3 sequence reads CASRPPGQGTEAFF.

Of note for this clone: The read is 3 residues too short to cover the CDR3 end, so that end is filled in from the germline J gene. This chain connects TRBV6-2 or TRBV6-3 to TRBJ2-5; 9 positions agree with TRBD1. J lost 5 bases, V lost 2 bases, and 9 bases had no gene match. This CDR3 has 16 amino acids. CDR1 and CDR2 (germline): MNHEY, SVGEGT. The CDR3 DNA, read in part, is TGTGCCAGCAGTTACGTGCGCCGGGACAGGGATGAGACC. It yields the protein CASSYVRRDRDET. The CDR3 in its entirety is CASSYVRRDRDETQYF.

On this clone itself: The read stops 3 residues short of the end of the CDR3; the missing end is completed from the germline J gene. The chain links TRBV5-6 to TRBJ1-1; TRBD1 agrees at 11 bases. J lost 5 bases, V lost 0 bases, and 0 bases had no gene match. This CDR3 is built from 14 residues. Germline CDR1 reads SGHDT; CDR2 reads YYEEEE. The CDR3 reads CASSLGDRGTEAFF. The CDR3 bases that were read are TGTGCCAGCAGCTTGGGGGACAGGGGGACTGAA.